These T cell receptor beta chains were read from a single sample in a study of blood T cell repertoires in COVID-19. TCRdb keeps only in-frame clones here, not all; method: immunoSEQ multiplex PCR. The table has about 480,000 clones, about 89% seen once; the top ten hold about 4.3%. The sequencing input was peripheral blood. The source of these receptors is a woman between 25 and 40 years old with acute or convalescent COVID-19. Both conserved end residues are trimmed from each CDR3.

cdr3_aa: ASSHTSGELF
j_call: TRBJ2-2
v_call: TRBV3-1/TRBV3-2

cdr3_aa: ASSPRTVNSNQPQH
j_call: TRBJ1-5
v_call: TRBV19

cdr3_aa: ASSIGELF
j_call: TRBJ2-2
v_call: TRBV12-3/TRBV12-4

cdr3_aa: ASSPQGGPGGAF
j_call: TRBJ1-1
v_call: TRBV19

cdr3_aa: ASSVPGLVREQY
j_call: TRBJ2-7
v_call: TRBV19

cdr3_aa: ASSLARVTETQY
j_call: TRBJ2-5
v_call: TRBV5-4

cdr3_aa: ASSLSGGQGTQY
j_call: TRBJ2-3
v_call: TRBV7-3

cdr3_aa: ASSRTSGNRQETQY
j_call: TRBJ2-5
v_call: TRBV11-2

cdr3_aa: ASGLVIVGSYNEQF
j_call: TRBJ2-1
v_call: TRBV12-5

cdr3_aa: ASTPSAGASYEQY
j_call: TRBJ2-7
v_call: TRBV2